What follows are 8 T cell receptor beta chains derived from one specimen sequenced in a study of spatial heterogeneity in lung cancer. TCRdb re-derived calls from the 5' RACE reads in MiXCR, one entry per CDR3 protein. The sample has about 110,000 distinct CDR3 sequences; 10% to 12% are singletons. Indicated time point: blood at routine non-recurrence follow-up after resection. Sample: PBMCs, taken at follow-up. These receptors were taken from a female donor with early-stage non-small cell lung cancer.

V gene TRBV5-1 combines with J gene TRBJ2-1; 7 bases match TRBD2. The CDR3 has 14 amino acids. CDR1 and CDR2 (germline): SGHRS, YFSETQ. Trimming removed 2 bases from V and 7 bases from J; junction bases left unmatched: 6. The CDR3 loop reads CASSFSAGPNEQFF. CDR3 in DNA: TGCGCCAGCAGCTTTTCAGCGGGGCCTAATGAGCAGTTCTTC.

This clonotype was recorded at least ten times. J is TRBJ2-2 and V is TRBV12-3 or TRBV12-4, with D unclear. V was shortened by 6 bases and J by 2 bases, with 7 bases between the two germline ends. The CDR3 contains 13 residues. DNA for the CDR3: TGTGCCAGCAGCCCTACAAACACCGGGGAGCTGTTTTTT. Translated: CASSPTNTGELFF.

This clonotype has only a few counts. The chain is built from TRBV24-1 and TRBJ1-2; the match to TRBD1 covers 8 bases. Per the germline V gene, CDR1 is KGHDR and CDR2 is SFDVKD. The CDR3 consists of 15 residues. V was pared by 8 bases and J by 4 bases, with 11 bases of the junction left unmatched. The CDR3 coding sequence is TGTGCCACCAATGACCACGGACAGGGCACCTATGGCTACACCTTC. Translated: CATNDHGQGTYGYTF.

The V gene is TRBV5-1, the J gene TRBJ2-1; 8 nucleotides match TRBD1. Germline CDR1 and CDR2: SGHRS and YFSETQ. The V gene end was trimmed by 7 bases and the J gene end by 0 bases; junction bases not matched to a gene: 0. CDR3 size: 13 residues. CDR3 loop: CASGQGSYNEQFF. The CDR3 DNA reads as TGCGCCAGCGGACAGGGCTCCTACAATGAGCAGTTCTTC.

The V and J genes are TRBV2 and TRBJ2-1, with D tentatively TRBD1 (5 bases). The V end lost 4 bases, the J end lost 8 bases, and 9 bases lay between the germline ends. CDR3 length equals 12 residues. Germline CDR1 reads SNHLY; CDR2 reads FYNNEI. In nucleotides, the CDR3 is TGTGCCAGCAGTGGAGACAGCCATGAGCAGTTCTTC. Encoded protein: CASSGDSHEQFF.

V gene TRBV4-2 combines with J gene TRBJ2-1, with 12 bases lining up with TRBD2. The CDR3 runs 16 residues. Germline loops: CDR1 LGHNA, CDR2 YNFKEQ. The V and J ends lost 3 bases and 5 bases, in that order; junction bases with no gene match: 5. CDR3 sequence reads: CASSQATSGGNNEQFF. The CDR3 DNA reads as TGTGCCAGCAGCCAGGCGACTAGCGGGGGTAACAATGAGCAGTTCTTC.

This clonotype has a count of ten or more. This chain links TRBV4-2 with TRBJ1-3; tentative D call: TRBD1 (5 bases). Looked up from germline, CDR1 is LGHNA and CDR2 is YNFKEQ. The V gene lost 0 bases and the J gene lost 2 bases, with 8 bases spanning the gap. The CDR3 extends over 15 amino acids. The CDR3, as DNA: TGTGCCAGCAGCCAAGACGCAGGGCCTGGAAACACCATATATTTT. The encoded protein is CASSQDAGPGNTIYF.

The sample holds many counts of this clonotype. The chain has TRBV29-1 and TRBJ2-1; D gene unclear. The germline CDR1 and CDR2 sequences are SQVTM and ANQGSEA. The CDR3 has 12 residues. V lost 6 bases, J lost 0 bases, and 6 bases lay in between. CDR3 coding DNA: TGCAGCGTCTTCAGCTCCTACAATGAGCAGTTCTTC. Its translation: CSVFSSYNEQFF.